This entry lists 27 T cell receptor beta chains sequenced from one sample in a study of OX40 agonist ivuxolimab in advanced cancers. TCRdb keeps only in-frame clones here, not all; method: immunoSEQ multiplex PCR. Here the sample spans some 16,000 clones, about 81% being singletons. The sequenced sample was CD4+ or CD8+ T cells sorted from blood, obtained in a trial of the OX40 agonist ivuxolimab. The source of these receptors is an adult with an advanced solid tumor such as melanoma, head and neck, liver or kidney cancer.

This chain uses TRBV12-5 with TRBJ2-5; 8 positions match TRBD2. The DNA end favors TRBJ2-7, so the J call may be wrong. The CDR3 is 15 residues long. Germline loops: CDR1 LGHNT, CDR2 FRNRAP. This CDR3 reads CASGPPGGSSYEQYF. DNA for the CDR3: TGTGCTAGTGGCCCCCCGGGGGGGAGCTCCTACGAGCAGTACTTC.

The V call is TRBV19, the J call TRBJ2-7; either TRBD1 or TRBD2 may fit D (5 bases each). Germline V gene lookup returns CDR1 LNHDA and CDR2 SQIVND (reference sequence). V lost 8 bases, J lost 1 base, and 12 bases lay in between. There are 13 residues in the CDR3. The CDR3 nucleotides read TGTGCCAGTTCCTATGGGGGATCCTACGAGCAGTACTTC. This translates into CASSYGGSYEQYF.

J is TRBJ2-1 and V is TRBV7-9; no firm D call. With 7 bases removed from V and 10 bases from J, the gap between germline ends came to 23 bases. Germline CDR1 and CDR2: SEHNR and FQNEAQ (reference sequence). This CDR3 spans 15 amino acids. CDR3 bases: TGTGCCAGCACACAGTCAGGCATTCAACAATGGGAGCAGTTCTTC. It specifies CASTQSGIQQWEQFF. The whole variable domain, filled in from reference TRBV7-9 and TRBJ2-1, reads DTGVSQNPRHKITKRGQNVTFRCDPISEHNRLYWYRQTLGQGPEFLTYFQNEAQLEKSRLLSDRFSAERPKGSFSTLEIQRTEQGDSAMYLCASTQSGIQQWEQFFGPGTRLTVL.

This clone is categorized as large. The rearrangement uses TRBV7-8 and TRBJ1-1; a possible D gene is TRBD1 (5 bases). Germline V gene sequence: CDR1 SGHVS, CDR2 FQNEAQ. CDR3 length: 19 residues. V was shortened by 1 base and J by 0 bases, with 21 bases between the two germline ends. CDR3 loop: CASSLDRFSISVLNTEAFF. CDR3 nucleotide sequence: TGTGCCAGCAGCTTAGACAGGTTCTCAATTTCTGTGCTGAACACTGAAGCTTTCTTT.

The CDR3 coding sequence is TGTGCCAGCAGCCAAGGAGCGGGGCCTAACTACAATGAGCAGTTCTTC. Protein sequence: CASSQGAGPNYNEQFF. The chain combines TRBV4-2 with TRBJ2-1, with 7 positions matching TRBD2. The CDR3 has 16 amino acids. Germline V gene lookup returns CDR1 LGHNA and CDR2 YNFKEQ. The V gene end was trimmed by 1 base and the J gene end by 3 bases; junction bases not matched to a gene: 6.

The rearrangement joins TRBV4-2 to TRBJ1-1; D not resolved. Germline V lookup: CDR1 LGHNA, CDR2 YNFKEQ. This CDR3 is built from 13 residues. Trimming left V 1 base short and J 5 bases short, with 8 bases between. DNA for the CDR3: TGTGCCAGCAGCCAAGGGAGTTGGACTGAAGCTTTCTTT. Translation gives CASSQGSWTEAFF.

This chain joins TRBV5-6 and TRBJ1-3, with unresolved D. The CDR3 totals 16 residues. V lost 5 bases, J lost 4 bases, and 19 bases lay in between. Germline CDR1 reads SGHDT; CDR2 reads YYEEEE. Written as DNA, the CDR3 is TGTGCCAGCAGATTCCGGGAGAGCGGAGAGGGAAACACCATATATTTT. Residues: CASRFRESGEGNTIYF.

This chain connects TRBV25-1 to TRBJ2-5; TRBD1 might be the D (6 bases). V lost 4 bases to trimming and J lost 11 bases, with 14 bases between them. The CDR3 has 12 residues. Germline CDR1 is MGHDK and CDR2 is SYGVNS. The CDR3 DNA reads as TGTGCCAGCAGTGGAACAGGGACCCAGCAGTACTTC. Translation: CASSGTGTQQYF.

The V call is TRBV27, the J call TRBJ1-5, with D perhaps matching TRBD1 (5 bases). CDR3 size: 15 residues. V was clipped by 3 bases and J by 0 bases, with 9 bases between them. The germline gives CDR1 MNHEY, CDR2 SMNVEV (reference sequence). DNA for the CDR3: TGTGCCAGCAGTTTGACAGCTTATAGCAATCAGCCCCAGCATTTT. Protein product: CASSLTAYSNQPQHF.

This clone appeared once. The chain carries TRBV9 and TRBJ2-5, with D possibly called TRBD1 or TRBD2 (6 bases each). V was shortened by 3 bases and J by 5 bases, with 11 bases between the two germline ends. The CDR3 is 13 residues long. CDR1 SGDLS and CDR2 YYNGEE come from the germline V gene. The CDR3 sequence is CASSDGGRETQYF. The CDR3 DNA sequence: TGTGCCAGCAGCGACGGGGGCAGGGAGACCCAGTACTTC.

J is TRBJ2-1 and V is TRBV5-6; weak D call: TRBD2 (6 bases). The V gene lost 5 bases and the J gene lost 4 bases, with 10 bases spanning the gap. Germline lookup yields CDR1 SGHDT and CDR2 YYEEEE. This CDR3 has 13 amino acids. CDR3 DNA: TGTGCCAGCAGTTGGAGGGGTTACAATGAGCAGTTCTTC. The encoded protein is CASSWRGYNEQFF.

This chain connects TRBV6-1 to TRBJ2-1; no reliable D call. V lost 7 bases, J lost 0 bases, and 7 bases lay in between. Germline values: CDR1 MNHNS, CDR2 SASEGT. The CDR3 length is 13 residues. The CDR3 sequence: CASTTYSYNEQFF. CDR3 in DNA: TGTGCCAGCACCACCTACTCCTACAATGAGCAGTTCTTC.

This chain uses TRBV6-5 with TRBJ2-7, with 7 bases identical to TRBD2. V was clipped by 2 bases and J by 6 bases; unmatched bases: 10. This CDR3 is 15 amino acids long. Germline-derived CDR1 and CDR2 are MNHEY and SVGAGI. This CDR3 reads CASSYTQAGLGEQYF. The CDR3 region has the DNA TGTGCCAGCAGTTACACTCAAGCGGGATTGGGCGAGCAGTACTTC.

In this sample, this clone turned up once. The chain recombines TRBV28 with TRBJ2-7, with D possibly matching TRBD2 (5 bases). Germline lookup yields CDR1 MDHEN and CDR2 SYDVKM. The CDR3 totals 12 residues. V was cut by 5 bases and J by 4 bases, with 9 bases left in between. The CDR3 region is CASSPRGYEQYF. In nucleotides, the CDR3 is TGTGCCAGCAGTCCCCGAGGGTACGAGCAGTACTTC.

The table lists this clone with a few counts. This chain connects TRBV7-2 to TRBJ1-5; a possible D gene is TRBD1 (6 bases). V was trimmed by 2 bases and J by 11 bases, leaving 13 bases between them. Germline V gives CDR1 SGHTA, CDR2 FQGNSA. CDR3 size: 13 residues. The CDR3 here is CASSLKGVGTQHF. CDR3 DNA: TGTGCCAGCAGCTTAAAGGGGGTGGGAACCCAGCATTTT.

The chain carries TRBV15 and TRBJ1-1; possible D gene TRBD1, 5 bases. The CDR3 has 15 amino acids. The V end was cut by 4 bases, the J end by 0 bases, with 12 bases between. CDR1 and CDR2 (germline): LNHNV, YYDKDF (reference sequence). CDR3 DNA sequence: TGTGCCACCAGCACCACCGACAGCCTGAACACTGAAGCTTTCTTT. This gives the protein CATSTTDSLNTEAFF.

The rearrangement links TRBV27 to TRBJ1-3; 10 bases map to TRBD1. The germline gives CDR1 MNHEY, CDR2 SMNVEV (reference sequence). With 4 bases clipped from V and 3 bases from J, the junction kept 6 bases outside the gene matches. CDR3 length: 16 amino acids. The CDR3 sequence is CASSSRTGGRGNTIYF. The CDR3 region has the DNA TGTGCCAGCAGTTCGAGGACAGGGGGTCGTGGAAACACCATATATTTT.

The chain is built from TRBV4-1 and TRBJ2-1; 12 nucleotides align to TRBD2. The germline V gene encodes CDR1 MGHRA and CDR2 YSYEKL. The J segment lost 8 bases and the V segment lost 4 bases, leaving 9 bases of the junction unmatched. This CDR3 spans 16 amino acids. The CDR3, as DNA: TGCGCCAGCAGCCCCAGACTAGCGGGAGAAGGGGATGAGCAGTTCTTC. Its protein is CASSPRLAGEGDEQFF.

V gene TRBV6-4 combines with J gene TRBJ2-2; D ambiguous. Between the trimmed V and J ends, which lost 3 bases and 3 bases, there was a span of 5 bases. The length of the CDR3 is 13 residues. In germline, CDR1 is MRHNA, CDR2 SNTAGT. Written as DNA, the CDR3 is TGTGCCAGCAGTGATAGGGACACCGGGGAGCTGTTTTTT. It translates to CASSDRDTGELFF.

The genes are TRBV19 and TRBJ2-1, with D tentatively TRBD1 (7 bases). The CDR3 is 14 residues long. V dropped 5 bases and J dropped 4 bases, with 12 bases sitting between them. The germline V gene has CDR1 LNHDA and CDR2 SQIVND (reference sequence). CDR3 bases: TGTGCCAGTAGTCAGGGGGGAGCTTACAATGAGCAGTTCTTC. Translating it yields CASSQGGAYNEQFF. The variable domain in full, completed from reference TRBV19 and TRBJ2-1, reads DGGITQSPKYLFRKEGQNVTLSCEQNLNHDAMYWYRQDPGQGLRLIYYSQIVNDFQKGDIAEGYSVSREKKESFPLTVTSAQKNPTAFYLCASSQGGAYNEQFFGPGTRLTVL.

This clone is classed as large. CDR3 bases: TGTGCCAGCAGTGTTAATGTAGAGGGCGGGGAGCTGTTTTTT. It encodes CASSVNVEGGELFF. The J gene is TRBJ2-2, the V gene TRBV28; TRBD2 is a possible D gene (5 bases). Germline CDR1 MDHEN, CDR2 SYDVKM. There are 14 residues in the CDR3. V lost 5 bases, J lost 7 bases, and 14 bases lay in between.

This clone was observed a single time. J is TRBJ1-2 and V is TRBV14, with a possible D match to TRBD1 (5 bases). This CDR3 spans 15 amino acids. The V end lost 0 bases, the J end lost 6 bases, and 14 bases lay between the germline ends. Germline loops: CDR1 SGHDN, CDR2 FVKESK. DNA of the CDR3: TGTGCCAGCAGCCAAGAATGGCAGGGTGAGAATGGCTACACCTTC. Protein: CASSQEWQGENGYTF.

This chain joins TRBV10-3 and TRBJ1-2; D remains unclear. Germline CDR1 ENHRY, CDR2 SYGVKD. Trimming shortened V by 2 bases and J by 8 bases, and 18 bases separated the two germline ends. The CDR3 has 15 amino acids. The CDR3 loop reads CAISEPLVESYGYTF. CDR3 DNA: TGTGCCATCAGTGAGCCACTCGTGGAGTCGTACGGCTACACCTTC.

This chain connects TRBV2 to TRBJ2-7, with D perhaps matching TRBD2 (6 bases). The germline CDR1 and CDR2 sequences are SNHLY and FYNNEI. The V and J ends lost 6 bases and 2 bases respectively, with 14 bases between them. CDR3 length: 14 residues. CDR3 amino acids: CASRGTDSPYEQYF. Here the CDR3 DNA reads TGTGCCAGCAGGGGGACTGACAGTCCCTACGAGCAGTACTTC.

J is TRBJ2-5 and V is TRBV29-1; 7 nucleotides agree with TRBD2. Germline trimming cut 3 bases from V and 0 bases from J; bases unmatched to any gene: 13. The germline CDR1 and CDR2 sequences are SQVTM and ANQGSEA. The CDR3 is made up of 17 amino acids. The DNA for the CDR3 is TGCAGCGTTGAGGGAGGGCTAGCGGTCCGGTACCAAGAGACCCAGTACTTC. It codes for CSVEGGLAVRYQETQYF.

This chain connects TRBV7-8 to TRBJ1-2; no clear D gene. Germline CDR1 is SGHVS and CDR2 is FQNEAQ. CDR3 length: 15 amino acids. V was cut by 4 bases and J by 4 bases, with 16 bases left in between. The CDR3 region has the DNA TGTGCCAGCAGCTCCCGTAGTGGGGAGCTCTATGGCTACACCTTC. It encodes CASSSRSGELYGYTF. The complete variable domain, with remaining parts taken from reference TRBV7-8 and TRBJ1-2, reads GAGVSQSPRYKVAKRGQDVALRCDPISGHVSLFWYQQALGQGPEFLTYFQNEAQLDKSGLPSDRFFAERPEGSVSTLKIQRTQQEDSAVYLCASSSRSGELYGYTFGSGTRLTVV.

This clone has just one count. The CDR3 protein is CASSLAGSHQPQHF. The DNA of the CDR3 is TGTGCCAGCAGCTTGGCGGGGAGCCATCAGCCCCAGCATTTT. The chain combines TRBV5-4 with TRBJ1-5; no definite D call. The CDR3 has 14 residues. V gave up 0 bases and J gave up 5 bases, with 9 bases separating them. The germline CDR1 and CDR2 sequences are SGHNT and YYREEE (reference sequence).